The 7 T cell receptor beta chains reported below all come from one sample, sequenced in a study of graft-versus-host responses after intestinal transplantation. The table came from immunoSEQ multiplex PCR; TCRdb's copy has only in-frame clones and leaves some out. The sample has about 57,000 clones; around nine tenths are singletons. The sample in question was PBMCs, obtained 26 days after transplant. The receptor set was obtained from a human patient who received an intestinal transplant, so some T cells may come from the graft donor.

J is TRBJ2-3 and V is TRBV28, with TRBD2 matching over 12 bases. Germline V gene sequence: CDR1 MDHEN, CDR2 SYDVKM. Trimming at V came to 8 bases and at J to 2 bases, leaving 11 bases not matched to a gene. This CDR3 is built from 17 residues. The CDR3 coding sequence is TGTGCCAGCGAGTCTAGCGGGGGGGCCGAGATCACAGATACGCAGTATTTT. Its protein product is CASESSGGAEITDTQYF. Full variable domain (missing parts from reference TRBV28 and TRBJ2-3): DVKVTQSSRYLVKRTGEKVFLECVQDMDHENMFWYRQDPGLGLRLIYFSYDVKMKEKGDIPEGYSVSREKKERFSLILESASTNQTSMYLCASESSGGAEITDTQYFGPGTRLTVL.

The CDR3 loop is CASSPSGYSGNTIYF. CDR3 DNA: TGTGCCAGCTCACCATCGGGGTACTCTGGAAACACCATATATTTT. The chain employs TRBV18 and TRBJ1-3; no reliable D call. Germline CDR1 and CDR2: KGHSH and LQKENI. V was shortened by 2 bases and J by 0 bases, with 8 bases between the two germline ends. The CDR3 extends over 15 amino acids.

The genes are TRBV7-6 and TRBJ2-7, with D uncertain. CDR1 is SGHVS and CDR2 is FNYEAQ in the germline V gene. V was cut by 5 bases and J by 0 bases, with 8 bases left in between. The CDR3 sequence is 13 residues long. CDR3 nucleotide sequence: TGTGCCAGCAGCCCTCCCAGCTCCTACGAGCAGTACTTC. As protein: CASSPPSSYEQYF.

The chain couples TRBV5-4 to TRBJ1-1; TRBD1 matches 7 bases. The CDR3 covers 15 residues. The germline gives CDR1 SGHNT, CDR2 YYREEE (reference sequence). Trimming cost V 3 bases and J 4 bases; bases outside gene matches: 9. In DNA, the CDR3 is TGTGCCAGCAGCTCCTTCACGCCAGGGGGCACTGAAGCTTTCTTT. Residues: CASSSFTPGGTEAFF.

The J gene is TRBJ1-2, the V gene TRBV7-8; D is unclear. Trimming left V 5 bases short and J 3 bases short, with 10 bases between. The CDR3 is made up of 13 amino acids. The germline V gene has CDR1 SGHVS and CDR2 FQNEAQ. The CDR3 region has the DNA TGTGCCAGCAGCCCTTCCCCCTACTATGGCTACACCTTC. Translation gives CASSPSPYYGYTF.

The chain combines TRBV5-1 with TRBJ1-6; 7 bases map to TRBD1. The CDR3 spans 14 residues. Germline loops: CDR1 SGHRS, CDR2 YFSETQ. V lost 4 bases, J lost 5 bases, and 3 bases stayed unmatched. The DNA for the CDR3 is TGCGCCAGCAGCCCCGGGACAGATAATTCACCCCTCCACTTT. It codes for CASSPGTDNSPLHF.

This rearrangement joins TRBV15 to TRBJ2-3; 9 nucleotides match TRBD1. The CDR3 is 14 residues long. Germline V gene data show CDR1 as LNHNV and CDR2 as YYDKDF (reference sequence). Trimming at V came to 5 bases and at J to 3 bases, leaving 3 bases not matched to a gene. CDR3 residues: CATSRGTGTDTQYF. The CDR3 nucleotides read TGTGCCACCAGCCGAGGGACAGGGACAGATACGCAGTATTTT.